This paragraph reports one T cell receptor (beta chain). The CDR3 has 15 residues. V shed 7 bases and J 5 bases; nucleotides not matched to a gene: 7. Germline CDR1 reads MDHEN; CDR2 reads SYDVKM. The data were taken from a study of shared clonotypes between healthy human individuals. Only in-frame clones appear in the TCRdb table, and some are missing; sequencing was by immunoSEQ multiplex PCR. The table shows millions of clones, with just under 95% occurring only once. CD45RO negativity and positive selection for CCR7 defined naive CD8 cells, a population that excluded terminally differentiated effector memory CD45RA+ cells.

V gene TRBV28 combines with J gene TRBJ1-5, with 11 nucleotides matching TRBD1. This clonotype originated in a man aged 18 to 30 in good health. The sequencing input was naive CD8+ T cells sorted from blood. The CDR3 DNA reads TGTGCCAGCACCACCGGGACAGGGGGGCATCAGCCCCAGCATTTT. Encoded protein: CASTTGTGGHQPQHF.